The 10 T cell receptor beta chains reported below all come from one sample, sequenced in a study of radiation and T cells in renal cell carcinoma. Clones were sequenced by immunoSEQ multiplex PCR, and TCRdb holds only the in-frame ones, with some missing. The table shows about 120,000 clones, with roughly four fifths occurring only once. Time point in this sample: blood 2 weeks post-SBRT. Treatment of the sample: 15 Gy SBRT to primary tumor, nephrectomy 4 weeks later. The input for sequencing was blood, taken from a patient whose treatment included radiotherapy and nephrectomy. The source of these receptors is a man over 45 with renal cell carcinoma.

The chain employs TRBV27 and TRBJ2-6, with 8 bases identical to TRBD2. The germline V gene has CDR1 MNHEY and CDR2 SMNVEV (reference sequence). The CDR3 runs 23 residues. V was pared by 1 base and J by 4 bases, with 24 bases of the junction left unmatched. Here the CDR3 DNA reads TGTGCCAGCAGTTTATTGGCTTGGGCGGGGGGCTCCCCGGTTTTACGGGGGGCCAACGTCCTGACTTTC. It encodes CASSLLAWAGGSPVLRGANVLTF.

This chain links TRBV5-1 with TRBJ2-5; 10 nucleotides align to TRBD2. Looked up from germline, CDR1 is SGHRS and CDR2 is YFSETQ. The trim removed 4 bases at V and 5 bases at J, leaving 5 bases unmatched. The CDR3 contains 14 residues. This chain's CDR3 is CASSRGLAIETQYF. The CDR3 region has the DNA TGCGCCAGCAGCAGGGGACTAGCGATTGAGACCCAGTACTTC.

This sequence joins TRBV10-3 and TRBJ1-1; a possible D gene is TRBD1 (6 bases). V shed 4 bases and J shed 1 base, with 13 bases lying between them. CDR1 and CDR2 from the germline V gene are ENHRY and SYGVKD. The CDR3 consists of 15 residues. The CDR3 nucleotides read TGTGCCATCAGTGTGGGCACAGGGACGAACACTGAAGCTTTCTTT. Its protein is CAISVGTGTNTEAFF.

The chain has TRBV19 and TRBJ2-3; the D gene is possibly TRBD1 (6 bases). The CDR3 runs 15 residues. Germline CDR1 LNHDA, CDR2 SQIVND (reference sequence). Trimming took 6 bases from V and 6 from J, leaving 19 bases between them. This chain's CDR3 is CASSRQAWSSDTQYF. The DNA for the CDR3 is TGTGCCAGTAGCAGACAGGCCTGGAGTTCGGATACGCAGTATTTT.

The rearrangement uses TRBV6-5 and TRBJ2-7; D is uncertain. Germline V gene sequence: CDR1 MNHEY, CDR2 SVGAGI. V lost 4 bases, J lost 0 bases, and 13 bases lay in between. This CDR3 has 15 amino acids. The CDR3 is CASSSRYQISYEQYF. The DNA of the CDR3 is TGTGCCAGCAGTTCTCGATATCAAATCTCCTACGAGCAGTACTTC.

The chain combines TRBV7-2 with TRBJ1-1; D might be TRBD1 (6 bases). Germline V lookup: CDR1 SGHTA, CDR2 FQGNSA. The CDR3 extends over 13 amino acids. V lost 2 bases and J lost 5, with 9 bases in between. In DNA, the CDR3 is TGTGCCAGCAGCTTAAGGGGGGTTACTGAAGCTTTCTTT. Translation gives CASSLRGVTEAFF.

The chain recombines TRBV7-9 with TRBJ2-7, with D tentatively TRBD1 (6 bases). V gave up 4 bases and J gave up 3 bases, with 13 bases separating them. Germline V gives CDR1 SEHNR, CDR2 FQNEAQ (reference sequence). The CDR3 spans 14 residues. The CDR3 region is CASSYGKGVYEQYF. In DNA form, the CDR3 reads TGTGCCAGCAGCTACGGAAAGGGGGTCTACGAGCAGTACTTC.

This chain links TRBV5-1 with TRBJ1-1; 7 bases match TRBD1. Looked up from germline, CDR1 is SGHRS and CDR2 is YFSETQ. Germline trimming cut 4 bases from V and 4 bases from J; bases unmatched to any gene: 10. The CDR3 runs to 15 residues. The CDR3 loop reads CASSTGQEGSTEAFF. Here the CDR3 DNA reads TGCGCCAGCAGCACCGGACAGGAAGGGAGCACTGAAGCTTTCTTT. The complete variable domain, with remaining parts taken from reference TRBV5-1 and TRBJ1-1, reads KAGVTQTPRYLIKTRGQQVTLSCSPISGHRSVSWYQQTPGQGLQFLFEYFSETQRNKGNFPGRFSGRQFSNSRSEMNVSTLELGDSALYLCASSTGQEGSTEAFFGQGTRLTVV.

The J gene is TRBJ2-7, the V gene TRBV7-8, with TRBD2 matching 7 bases. V gave up 5 bases and J gave up 5 bases; unmatched junction bases: 12. CDR1 is SGHVS and CDR2 is FQNEAQ in the germline V gene. This CDR3 comprises 15 residues. The CDR3 here is CASSRYGGGIDEQYF. CDR3 DNA sequence: TGTGCCAGCAGCCGTTATGGCGGGGGAATCGACGAGCAGTACTTC.

V gene TRBV30 combines with J gene TRBJ1-6; D is unresolved. The germline V gene encodes CDR1 GTSNPN and CDR2 SVGIG (reference sequence). V shed 0 bases and J shed 8 bases, with 20 bases lying between them. This CDR3 has 17 amino acids. Here the CDR3 DNA reads TGTGCCTGGAGTGTTGGTAGGCGGAAAAAATCAGATTCACCCCTCCACTTT. Its translation is CAWSVGRRKKSDSPLHF.